Each of the 11 T cell receptor beta chains below was sequenced from the same sample in a study of spatial heterogeneity in lung cancer. This sample's time point: sample taken at primary tumor resection. No cells were sorted before sequencing. The whole RNA sequenced was extracted from tumor, nontumor lung or frozen PBMC. TCRdb redid the calling of the 5' RACE reads with MiXCR, one entry per CDR3 protein. The top ten hold 6.9% of the sample, which has approximately 90,000 distinct CDR3 sequences, under 9% seen once. The input for sequencing was PBMCs, taken at surgery. All receptors derive from a male donor with early-stage non-small cell lung cancer.

This clonotype was detected a few times. This chain links TRBV5-6 with TRBJ1-3; 7 bases align to TRBD1. Germline V lookup: CDR1 SGHDT, CDR2 YYEEEE. The CDR3 is 14 residues long. V was pared by 2 bases and J by 4 bases, with 3 bases of the junction left unmatched. The CDR3 region has the DNA TGTGCCAGCAGCTTTACAGGGGACGGAAACACCATATATTTT. Translating it yields CASSFTGDGNTIYF.

CDR3 sequence: CASSFRERLNTDTQYF. The CDR3 region has the DNA TGTGCCAGCAGCTTTCGAGAGAGGCTCAACACAGATACGCAGTATTTT. The gene calls are TRBV7-2 and TRBJ2-3; D is unresolved. V shed 3 bases and J shed 2 bases, with 15 bases lying between them. This CDR3 is built from 16 residues. The germline gives CDR1 SGHTA, CDR2 FQGNSA.

This clonotype has ten or more counts. The V gene is TRBV10-3, the J gene TRBJ2-1; 12 bases align to TRBD1. Looked up from germline, CDR1 is ENHRY and CDR2 is SYGVKD. The CDR3 contains 18 residues. V dropped 10 bases and J dropped 0; count of bases not matched to a gene: 13. The CDR3 is CASSRDRGLGGSYNEQFF. The CDR3 region has the DNA TGTGCCAGCTCCAGGGACAGGGGGCTGGGGGGCTCCTACAATGAGCAGTTCTTC.

The rearrangement joins TRBV12-3 or TRBV12-4 to TRBJ1-2; possibly TRBD1 for D (5 bases). V shed 3 bases and J shed 4 bases, with 12 bases lying between them. This CDR3 has 14 amino acids. The CDR3 here is CASSLGQGGYGYTF. CDR3 coding DNA: TGTGCCAGCAGTTTGGGGCAGGGCGGCTATGGCTACACCTTC.

This clonotype showed up many times. V usage is TRBV7-3 and J usage is TRBJ2-2; D is ambiguous. This CDR3 is built from 15 residues. The germline gives CDR1 SGHTA, CDR2 FQGTGA. Trimming cost V 4 bases and J 5 bases, with 14 bases left between them. This CDR3 reads CASSSPGPITGELFF. The CDR3 DNA reads as TGTGCCAGCAGCTCCCCCGGGCCAATTACCGGGGAGCTGTTTTTT.

Only a few counts were recorded for this clonotype. The chain employs TRBV6-5 and TRBJ1-5; D gene uncertain. V was pared by 4 bases and J by 1 base, with 17 bases between. CDR1 and CDR2 (germline): MNHEY, SVGAGI. The length of the CDR3 is 17 residues. CDR3 protein: CASSFSTPGRSNQPQHF. CDR3 DNA sequence: TGTGCCAGCAGTTTCTCAACTCCGGGCCGAAGCAATCAGCCCCAGCATTTT.

The CDR3 DNA is TGTGCCAGCAGCCCCGGGCAGGCGGACAATGAGCAGTTCTTC. This codes for CASSPGQADNEQFF. The chain joins TRBV9 to TRBJ2-1, with unresolved D. V lost 4 bases and J 5 bases, leaving 13 bases between the germline ends. The CDR3 has 14 amino acids. Germline V gives CDR1 SGDLS, CDR2 YYNGEE. Using reference TRBV9 and TRBJ2-1 for the parts outside the CDR3, the full variable domain is DSGVTQTPKHLITATGQRVTLRCSPRSGDLSVYWYQQSLDQGLQFLIQYYNGEERAKGNILERFSAQQFPDLHSELNLSSLELGDSALYFCASSPGQADNEQFFGPGTRLTVL.

The table lists this clonotype with a few counts. V usage is TRBV7-2 and J usage is TRBJ1-3, with D perhaps matching TRBD1 (5 bases). Trimming stripped 5 bases from V and 4 bases from J, with 18 bases between. Germline-derived CDR1 and CDR2 are SGHTA and FQGNSA. The CDR3 extends over 16 amino acids. The CDR3 DNA reads as TGTGCCAGCAGCCCGTCGACGGGGGTTCTAGGAAACACCATATATTTT. Amino acids: CASSPSTGVLGNTIYF.

This chain connects TRBV5-1 to TRBJ1-3, with 7 bases that match TRBD1. Germline loops: CDR1 SGHRS, CDR2 YFSETQ. The CDR3 consists of 15 residues. Germline trimming cut 4 bases from V and 0 bases from J; bases unmatched to any gene: 4. The CDR3 loop is CASSVDRSSGNTIYF. As DNA, the CDR3 is TGCGCCAGCAGCGTGGACAGGAGCTCTGGAAACACCATATATTTT.

This rearrangement joins TRBV20-1 to TRBJ2-7; D may be TRBD1 or TRBD2 (6 bases each). The germline gives CDR1 DFQATT, CDR2 SNEGSKA (reference sequence). CDR3 size: 12 residues. V dropped 3 bases and J dropped 5 bases, with 11 bases sitting between them. The CDR3 bases are TGCAGTGCTAGTGGGGGGCACGACGAGCAGTACTTC. This sequence encodes CSASGGHDEQYF.

This clonotype came up many times. The chain recombines TRBV29-1 with TRBJ1-2, with a tentative D call TRBD1 (6 bases). CDR1 and CDR2 from the germline V gene are SQVTM and ANQGSEA. This CDR3 has 13 residues. V was pared by 5 bases and J by 4 bases, with 14 bases between. DNA of the CDR3: TGCAGCGTTACTGGGGGGCAAGGCTATGGCTACACCTTC. Translating it yields CSVTGGQGYGYTF.